This T cell receptor (beta chain) was sequenced in a study of blood T cell repertoires in COVID-19. The overall study: Whether acute or convalescent, the COVID-19 samples came from the United States, Italy and Spain. PBMCs, B-cell-depleted T cells, or T cells were the source of the cDNA or gDNA that made up the material.

Methods used by the authors: Counts of nucleated cells, estimated from reference gene primer amplification, were obtained. Clones were sequenced by immunoSEQ multiplex PCR, and TCRdb holds only the in-frame ones, with some missing. For V, J and clone size, that table is used; D and trimming come from the DNA. The sample holds some 250,000 clones, 82% seen once. V was cut by 5 bases and J by 6 bases, with 11 bases left in between. Germline V gene data show CDR1 as SNHLY and CDR2 as FYNNEI. The CDR3 length is 13 residues. The chain joins TRBV2 to TRBJ1-5; D gene unclear. The receptor comes from a woman younger than 30 with acute or convalescent COVID-19. Material for sequencing was peripheral blood. CDR3 in amino acids: CASSPVGSQPQHF. CDR3 DNA sequence: TGTGCCAGCAGTCCGGTAGGGAGTCAGCCCCAGCATTTT. Using reference TRBV2 and TRBJ1-5 for the parts outside the CDR3, the full variable domain is EPEVTQTPSHQVTQMGQEVILRCVPISNHLYFYWYRQILGQKVEFLVSFYNNEISEKSEIFDDQFSVERPDGSNFTLKIRSTKLEDSAMYFCASSPVGSQPQHFGDGTRLSIL.